The 13 T cell receptor beta chains given below trace back to one sample, sequenced in a study of metastatic and nonmetastatic thyroid tumors. TCRdb re-called the PCR reads with MiXCR. Counted here are approximately 41,000 clones, about 24% occurring once; the ten biggest clones make up about 14%. Every patient underwent thyroid surgery untreated. The material sequenced was tumor tissue. The source of these receptors is a female donor with papillary thyroid cancer or a benign thyroid nodule (not recorded which). Some clones in this sample may be carry-over from other donors' samples.

At least ten counts were recorded for this clone. This chain links TRBV15 with TRBJ2-3; 10 nucleotides agree with TRBD2. Germline V lookup: CDR1 LNHNV, CDR2 YYDKDF (reference sequence). V was pared by 0 bases and J by 0 bases, with 6 bases of the junction left unmatched. The CDR3 is made up of 18 amino acids. Here the CDR3 DNA reads TGTGCCACCAGCAGAGATGGAAATAGCGGGGGGAGCACAGATACGCAGTATTTT. This sequence encodes CATSRDGNSGGSTDTQYF. Combining the CDR3 with reference TRBV15 and TRBJ2-3 gives the whole variable domain DAMVIQNPRYQVTQFGKPVTLSCSQTLNHNVMYWYQQKSSQAPKLLFHYYDKDFNNEADTPDNFQSRRPNTSFCFLDIRSPGLGDTAMYLCATSRDGNSGGSTDTQYFGPGTRLTVL.

This clone was recorded a few times. The chain carries TRBV30 and TRBJ2-2, with 9 positions matching TRBD1. The V segment lost 8 bases and the J segment 6 bases; nucleotides outside the gene matches: 19. CDR1 GTSNPN and CDR2 SVGIG come from the germline V gene (reference sequence). This CDR3 comprises 17 residues. The CDR3 reads CALGRRRTGGRAGELFF. CDR3 DNA: TGTGCCCTGGGTCGGAGACGCACAGGGGGCAGGGCCGGGGAGCTGTTTTTT. Full variable domain (remainder filled in from reference TRBV30 and TRBJ2-2): SQTIHQWPATLVQPVGSPLSLECTVEGTSNPNLYWYRQAAGRGLQLLFYSVGIGQISSEVPQNLSASRPQDRQFILSSKKLLLSDSGFYLCALGRRRTGGRAGELFFGEGSRLTVL.

This clone turned up a few times. The CDR3 loop is CASSRTGVEGYTF. The CDR3 coding sequence is TGTGCCAGCAGCAGGACAGGGGTGGAGGGCTACACCTTC. The gene calls are TRBV7-8 and TRBJ1-2; 9 bases line up with TRBD1. The CDR3 covers 13 residues. Germline V gives CDR1 SGHVS, CDR2 FQNEAQ. After removal of 5 bases from V and 8 bases from J, the junction contained 6 bases not matched to a gene.

The V gene is TRBV11-2, the J gene TRBJ1-1; D not certain. Trimming pared 6 bases from V and 5 bases from J, leaving 16 bases between. Per germline, CDR1 SGHAT and CDR2 FQNNGV. There are 14 residues in the CDR3. CDR3 in DNA: TGTGCCAGCAGACCACACACAGAGAGGACTGAAGCTTTCTTT. Translated, it gives CASRPHTERTEAFF. Complete variable domain (other parts from reference TRBV11-2 and TRBJ1-1): EAGVAQSPRYKIIEKRQSVAFWCNPISGHATLYWYQQILGQGPKLLIQFQNNGVVDDSQLPKDRFSAERLKGVDSTLKIQPAKLEDSAVYLCASRPHTERTEAFFGQGTRLTVV.

This clone was seen only a few times. The chain combines TRBV6-1 with TRBJ1-5; D remains ambiguous. CDR1 and CDR2 from the germline V gene are MNHNS and SASEGT. V was shortened by 6 bases and J by 3 bases, with 9 bases between the two germline ends. The CDR3 sequence is 13 residues long. CDR3: CASSAQFNQPQHF. CDR3 in DNA: TGTGCCAGCAGCGCACAGTTCAATCAGCCCCAGCATTTT.

This clone came up a few times. DNA for the CDR3: TGTGCCAGCAGGCCGGGACAGGCTGGCCACGAGCAGTACTTC. Protein: CASRPGQAGHEQYF. The chain recombines TRBV2 with TRBJ2-7; 8 nucleotides line up with TRBD1. This CDR3 region has 14 residues. With V trimmed by 6 bases and J by 5 bases, 9 bases remained unmatched. Germline V gene lookup returns CDR1 SNHLY and CDR2 FYNNEI.

This clone is labeled as medium-sized. Other DNA sequences within the sample encode an identical CDR3. J is TRBJ1-6 and V is TRBV27; maybe TRBD1 (6 bases). Germline loops: CDR1 MNHEY, CDR2 SMNVEV (reference sequence). The CDR3 is 17 residues long. CDR3 residues: CALTPPPLQGGSSPLHF. The CDR3 DNA follows: TGTGCACTCACTCCCCCCCCACTACAGGGCGGGAGTTCACCCCTCCACTTT.

This clone was found many times. The V call is TRBV7-9, the J call TRBJ2-3, with 7 bases aligning to TRBD1. The CDR3 covers 17 residues. J was trimmed by 0 bases and V by 5 bases; bases with no gene match: 11. Germline V CDR1 and CDR2: SEHNR, FQNEAQ (reference sequence). The CDR3 DNA reads as TGTGCCAGCAGCAGCGACCCGGGACAGACTAGCACAGATACGCAGTATTTT. It encodes CASSSDPGQTSTDTQYF. Looking up the rest from reference TRBV7-9 and TRBJ2-3 gives the full variable domain: DTGVSQNPRHKITKRGQNVTFRCDPISEHNRLYWYRQTLGQGPEFLTYFQNEAQLEKSRLLSDRFSAERPKGSFSTLEIQRTEQGDSAMYLCASSSDPGQTSTDTQYFGPGTRLTVL.

This clone was counted ten times or more. The chain recombines TRBV5-4 with TRBJ1-1; TRBD1 might be the D (6 bases). This CDR3 is 15 amino acids long. The V and J ends lost 4 bases and 3 bases respectively, with 16 bases between them. The germline V gene has CDR1 SGHNT and CDR2 YYREEE (reference sequence). CDR3 residues: CASSKRNREDTEAFF. The CDR3 nucleotides read TGTGCCAGCAGCAAAAGGAACAGGGAGGACACTGAAGCTTTCTTT.

This clone has at least ten counts. The V gene is TRBV20-1, the J gene TRBJ1-2; 10 bases match TRBD1. Losses at the gene ends were 6 bases for V and 7 bases for J; bases not matched to a gene: 11. The germline gives CDR1 DFQATT, CDR2 SNEGSKA (reference sequence). The CDR3 runs to 14 residues. CDR3 protein: CSALLGTGESGYTF. The CDR3 DNA sequence: TGCAGTGCCCTCCTCGGGACAGGGGAAAGTGGCTACACCTTC.

This clone was observed many times. The rearrangement links TRBV6-1 to TRBJ2-1, with 14 nucleotides matching TRBD2. The trim removed 6 bases at V and 9 bases at J, leaving 7 bases unmatched. This CDR3 has 15 amino acids. CDR1 is MNHNS, CDR2 SASEGT, per germline. CDR3 in amino acids: CASSSGTSGRGEQFF. The CDR3 nucleotides read TGTGCCAGCAGCTCCGGGACTAGCGGGAGAGGTGAGCAGTTCTTC.

In DNA form, the CDR3 reads TGTGCCAGCAGTGGACTAGCGGGAGGGATGAGGCCCTACAATGAGCAGTTCTTC. It encodes CASSGLAGGMRPYNEQFF. The rearrangement uses TRBV6-1 and TRBJ2-1; 14 bases are shared with TRBD2. The CDR3 extends over 18 amino acids. CDR1 is MNHNS and CDR2 is SASEGT in the germline V gene. V lost 4 bases to trimming and J lost 2 bases; unmatched junction nucleotides: 7.

This clone was recorded at least ten times. The V gene is TRBV6-1, the J gene TRBJ1-2; no reliable D call. This CDR3 has 13 residues. The V end lost 4 bases, the J end lost 2 bases, and 8 bases lay between the germline ends. In germline, CDR1 is MNHNS, CDR2 SASEGT. CDR3 sequence: CASSVDRNYGYTF. CDR3 nucleotides: TGTGCCAGCAGTGTAGATAGAAACTATGGCTACACCTTC.